The rows below give T cell receptor beta chains drawn from one sample of a study of blood T cells in healthy people across ages. In TCRdb, the 5' RACE reads were re-called with MiXCR into one record per CDR3 protein. Of 600,000 to 1,000,000 distinct CDR3 sequences in the sample, 25% were seen once. This sample was also put to use in a study of T cells of mothers and their children.

Sequenced material: blood. Every receptor here comes from a boy between 10 and 17 years old in good health. The CDR3 runs from the conserved cysteine through the conserved F or W. A D gene is named only where the DNA matches it firmly. Expanded clones get a size class; other rows say once, few or many, or leave the size out.

clone_size d_call j_call v_call cdr3_aa cdr3_nt
few TRBD1 TRBJ2-7 TRBV12-3/TRBV12-4 CASSMQAGGHEQYF TGTGCCAGCAGTATGCAGGCAGGGGGCCACGAGCAGTACTTC
- TRBD1 TRBJ1-1 TRBV27 CASSLSPGGAYTEAFF TGTGCCAGCAGTTTATCCCCAGGGGGCGCATATACTGAAGCTTTCTTT
few - TRBJ2-4 TRBV2 CASSRRQTGKSGNIQYF TGTGCCAGCAGTCGCCGACAAACAGGGAAGAGCGGAAACATTCAGTACTTC
- - TRBJ2-1 TRBV4-1 CASSQFTGTNEQFF TGCGCCAGCAGCCAATTCACCGGGACCAATGAGCAGTTCTTC
- - TRBJ2-1 TRBV7-2 CASSLGGGGRYNEQFF TGTGCCAGCAGCTTAGGAGGGGGGGGGCGTTACAATGAGCAGTTCTTC
few - TRBJ1-3 TRBV5-6 CASSRSPERRNTIYF TGTGCCAGCAGCCGAAGCCCGGAGCGAAGAAACACCATATATTTT
- TRBD2 TRBJ2-3 TRBV29-1 CSVDQRGRDTQYF TGCAGCGTTGATCAGCGGGGGCGAGATACGCAGTATTTT
- TRBD1 TRBJ2-7 TRBV28 CASSSLQGQGQSYEQYF TGTGCCAGCAGTTCTCTCCAAGGACAGGGTCAATCCTACGAGCAGTACTTC
- - TRBJ2-3 TRBV20-1 CSAREVIVSDTQYF TGCAGTGCTAGAGAAGTAATAGTTTCAGATACGCAGTATTTT
- - TRBJ2-7 TRBV28 CASSFAPSKQYF TGTGCCAGCAGTTTCGCCCCATCCAAGCAGTACTTC
few - TRBJ1-4 TRBV20-1 CSARDLRGGNEKLFF TGCAGTGCTAGAGATTTGAGGGGCGGTAATGAAAAACTGTTTTTT
few TRBD1 TRBJ1-5 TRBV6-2/TRBV6-3 CASSRTGGLRQPQHF TGTGCCAGCTCACGGACAGGGGGCTTAAGACAGCCCCAGCATTTT
- - TRBJ2-7 TRBV5-1 CASSFGGYDEQYF TGCGCCAGCAGCTTTGGCGGATATGACGAGCAGTACTTC
- TRBD1 TRBJ2-7 TRBV29-1 CSVDWETGGETSEQYF TGCAGCGTTGATTGGGAAACAGGGGGCGAAACCAGCGAGCAGTACTTC
- TRBD2 TRBJ2-1 TRBV20-1 CSGQLAGGSYNEQFF TGCAGTGGACAATTAGCGGGGGGGTCCTACAATGAGCAGTTCTTC
- - TRBJ2-1 TRBV6-5 CASSYTIYNEQFF TGTGCCAGCAGTTACACCATCTACAATGAGCAGTTCTTC
- TRBD1 TRBJ1-4 TRBV7-6 CASSLAGTVDEKLFF TGTGCCAGCAGCTTAGCGGGGACAGTCGACGAAAAACTGTTTTTT
many TRBD2 TRBJ2-7 TRBV20-1 CSASGTSGGWEQYF TGCAGTGCTAGTGGGACTAGCGGGGGGTGGGAGCAGTACTTC
- TRBD1 TRBJ2-5 TRBV29-1 CSVARWDRGSETQYF TGCAGCGTTGCCCGATGGGACAGGGGTTCAGAGACCCAGTACTTC
many TRBD2 TRBJ2-3 TRBV6-4 CASSDLAGDGTDTQYF TGTGCCAGCAGTGACTTGGCGGGAGATGGCACAGATACGCAGTATTTT
few - TRBJ1-2 TRBV29-1 CSVEGFGAPTGDGYTF TGCAGCGTTGAAGGGTTCGGCGCTCCCACGGGGGATGGCTACACCTTC
- - TRBJ2-2 TRBV6-4 CASSDTRDLAGELFF TGTGCCAGCAGTGACACCCGGGACCTAGCGGGGGAGCTGTTTTTT
- - TRBJ2-7 TRBV29-1 CSVGAPGFWDGRYEQYF TGCAGCGTGGGGGCCCCGGGTTTTTGGGACGGTCGCTACGAGCAGTACTTC
- TRBD1 TRBJ2-7 TRBV20-1 CSARVGQGAREQYF TGCAGTGCTAGAGTCGGACAGGGGGCTCGCGAGCAGTACTTC
few TRBD2 TRBJ2-5 TRBV7-9 CASSFAWREFETQYF TGTGCCAGCAGCTTTGCCTGGCGGGAGTTTGAGACCCAGTACTTC
- - TRBJ2-5 TRBV6-5 CASRTKETQYF TGTGCCAGCAGGACAAAAGAGACCCAGTACTTC
many - TRBJ2-3 TRBV11-2 CASKPGGSNTDTQYF TGTGCCAGCAAGCCCGGGGGATCTAACACAGATACGCAGTATTTT
few - TRBJ1-1 TRBV25-1 CASSETQGNTEAFF TGTGCCAGCAGTGAAACGCAGGGGAACACTGAAGCTTTCTTT
- TRBD2 TRBJ2-7 TRBV4-3 CASSQASPTSGRTDEQYF TGCGCCAGCAGCCAAGCGAGTCCGACTAGCGGGAGAACCGACGAGCAGTACTTC
- TRBD2 TRBJ2-7 TRBV7-2 CASSWSGGSSYEQYF TGTGCCAGCAGCTGGTCGGGAGGTAGCTCCTACGAGCAGTACTTC
few TRBD2 TRBJ2-6 TRBV5-6 CASRRGDSDSGANVLTF TGTGCCAGCAGGCGGGGGGACTCCGACTCTGGGGCCAACGTCCTGACTTTC
- - TRBJ2-5 TRBV29-1 CSVEGRMVVGTQYF TGCAGCGTTGAGGGCAGAATGGTAGTAGGGACCCAGTACTTC
- - TRBJ1-2 TRBV28 CASSLQRGFYGYTF TGTGCCAGCAGTTTGCAGAGGGGGTTCTATGGCTACACCTTC
- TRBD2 TRBJ2-6 TRBV13 CASSWSGGYSGANVLTF TGTGCCAGCAGCTGGAGCGGGGGGTACTCTGGGGCCAACGTCCTGACTTTC
- - TRBJ2-5 TRBV12-3/TRBV12-4 CASSLPRARETQYF TGTGCCAGCAGTTTACCCCGGGCCCGCGAGACCCAGTACTTC
few - TRBJ2-1 TRBV14 CASSQVQGIGRVGFF TGTGCCAGCAGCCAAGTACAAGGAATCGGGCGGGTAGGGTTCTTC
- - TRBJ2-1 TRBV7-8 CASRPNRVLKYNEQFF TGTGCCAGCAGGCCAAACAGGGTTTTGAAGTACAATGAGCAGTTCTTC
few TRBD1 TRBJ2-1 TRBV27 CVSSLPSGTGGTEQFF TGTGTCAGCAGCCTCCCTTCGGGGACAGGGGGGACCGAGCAGTTCTTC
many - TRBJ2-1 TRBV10-3 CAISAEIGEQFF TGTGCCATCAGTGCTGAGATCGGTGAGCAGTTCTTC
- TRBD1 TRBJ2-3 TRBV7-9 CASSRGQGADTQYF TGTGCCAGCAGCCGCGGACAGGGGGCAGATACGCAGTATTTT
once TRBD1 TRBJ2-5 TRBV9 CASSSEPGQPQETQYF TGCGCCAGCAGCTCAGAGCCGGGACAGCCCCAAGAGACCCAGTACTTC
- - TRBJ2-5 TRBV25-1 CASGLFGETQYF TGTGCCAGCGGTCTATTCGGGGAGACCCAGTACTTC
- - TRBJ2-1 TRBV6-2/TRBV6-3 CASIPTGWEGLNEQFF TGTGCCAGCATTCCTACGGGGTGGGAAGGATTGAATGAGCAGTTCTTC